This passage covers 15 T cell receptor beta chains from one sample sequenced in a study of blood T cell repertoires in COVID-19. Sequenced by immunoSEQ multiplex PCR; TCRdb stores in-frame clones only, minus some. The table records about 70,000 clones, roughly three quarters of them present only once. The sample was peripheral blood. Every receptor here comes from a man in his sixties or seventies with acute or convalescent COVID-19.

This chain links TRBV6-5 with TRBJ2-5; 8 bases are a match to TRBD2. V dropped 2 bases and J dropped 5; count of bases not matched to a gene: 7. Germline CDR1 is MNHEY and CDR2 is SVGAGI. The CDR3 sequence is 15 residues long. CDR3: CASSYALGGRETQYF. The DNA for the CDR3 is TGTGCCAGCAGTTACGCGTTAGGCGGGAGGGAGACCCAGTACTTC.

The chain combines TRBV6-1 with TRBJ1-5; D might be TRBD1 (5 bases). There are 13 residues in the CDR3. CDR1 and CDR2 (germline): MNHNS, SASEGT. Trimming removed 1 base from V and 6 bases from J, with 7 bases in between. CDR3 amino acids: CASSEGRGQPQHF. The CDR3 coding sequence is TGTGCCAGCAGTGAAGGGAGGGGTCAGCCCCAGCATTTT.

The chain joins TRBV28 to TRBJ1-2; no reliable D call. Trimming cost V 2 bases and J 4 bases, with 11 bases left between them. This CDR3 has 14 residues. The germline V gene encodes CDR1 MDHEN and CDR2 SYDVKM. The CDR3 region is CASSLPVRGYGYTF. The CDR3, as DNA: TGTGCCAGCAGTTTACCAGTACGAGGCTATGGCTACACCTTC.

This clone was counted only a few times. This rearrangement joins TRBV7-2 to TRBJ1-6, with D perhaps TRBD1 (6 bases). The CDR3 has 14 residues. From germline, CDR1 is SGHTA and CDR2 FQGNSA. With 2 bases removed from V and 9 bases from J, the gap between germline ends came to 11 bases. For the CDR3, the DNA is TGTGCCAGCAGCTTACAGGGGAGTGCTTCACCCCTCCACTTT. Translating gives CASSLQGSASPLHF.

The genes are TRBV10-3 and TRBJ2-2, with D perhaps matching TRBD2 (7 bases). Germline assignment: CDR1 ENHRY and CDR2 SYGVKD. The CDR3 totals 16 residues. The ends were cut back, 7 bases at V and 5 bases at J, with 20 bases in the middle. CDR3 protein: CAINKSGGQRTGELFF. CDR3 in DNA: TGTGCCATCAACAAATCGGGGGGCCAACGGACCGGGGAGCTGTTTTTT.

V and J are TRBV9 and TRBJ2-2; tentative D call: TRBD1 (5 bases). The germline gives CDR1 SGDLS, CDR2 YYNGEE. The CDR3 has 17 residues. V was cut by 0 bases and J by 6 bases, with 18 bases left in between. The chain's CDR3 is CASSVAPAGNGAGELFF. CDR3 in DNA: TGTGCCAGCAGCGTAGCCCCGGCAGGGAATGGTGCCGGGGAGCTGTTTTTT.

The V gene is TRBV20-1, the J gene TRBJ2-2; TRBD2 matches at 11 bases. The CDR3 extends over 14 amino acids. Losses at the gene ends were 3 bases for V and 4 bases for J; bases not matched to a gene: 1. CDR1 is DFQATT, CDR2 SNEGSKA, per germline (reference sequence). The CDR3 DNA is TGCAGTGCTAGTGGGACTAGCGGCACCGGGGAGCTGTTTTTT. It is translated as CSASGTSGTGELFF.

The V and J genes are TRBV27 and TRBJ1-2, with a weak D call TRBD1 (5 bases). This CDR3 region has 12 residues. V was cut by 7 bases and J by 4 bases, with 10 bases left in between. Germline V gives CDR1 MNHEY, CDR2 SMNVEV (reference sequence). The CDR3 here is CASNSDSYGYTF. CDR3 bases: TGTGCCAGCAACTCCGACAGCTATGGCTACACCTTC.

This chain links TRBV18 with TRBJ2-5, with a tentative D call TRBD1 (6 bases). Per germline, CDR1 KGHSH and CDR2 LQKENI. The CDR3 is 16 residues long. Trimming pared 3 bases from V and 10 bases from J, leaving 24 bases between. The CDR3 is CASSPPMGAAPGSQYF. The DNA of the CDR3 is TGTGCCAGCTCACCCCCCATGGGGGCCGCCCCAGGGAGCCAGTACTTC. The entire variable domain, with the rest obtained from reference TRBV18 and TRBJ2-5, is as follows: NAGVMQNPRHLVRRRGQEARLRCSPMKGHSHVYWYRQLPEEGLKFMVYLQKENIIDESGMPKERFSAEFPKEGPSILRIQQVVRGDSAAYFCASSPPMGAAPGSQYFGPGTRLLVL.

This clone was recorded only once. The chain recombines TRBV6-5 with TRBJ2-7; TRBD2 aligns across 12 bases. In germline, CDR1 is MNHEY, CDR2 SVGAGI. CDR3 length equals 15 residues. The V and J ends lost 4 bases and 2 bases, in that order; junction bases with no gene match: 3. CDR3: CASSSLAGGTYEQYF. The CDR3 bases are TGTGCCAGCAGTTCCCTAGCGGGGGGGACCTACGAGCAGTACTTC.

This clone was detected only a few times. CDR3 bases: TGTGCCAGCAGCTCCCACAGGACTCAGCCCCAGCATTTT. Its protein product is CASSSHRTQPQHF. V and J are TRBV7-9 and TRBJ1-5; maybe TRBD1 (5 bases). The V gene's germline CDR1 is SEHNR and CDR2 FQNEAQ (reference sequence). Trimming stripped 4 bases from V and 6 bases from J, with 10 bases between. The CDR3 covers 13 residues.

CDR3 nucleotide sequence: TGTGCCAGCAGCGACAGGGTGGGGAGCACTGAAGCTTTCTTT. It codes for CASSDRVGSTEAFF. The V and J genes are TRBV7-2 and TRBJ1-1; TRBD1 matches at 7 bases. Unmatched junction bases numbered 7, after V lost 5 bases and J lost 4 bases. There are 14 residues in the CDR3. Germline CDR1 reads SGHTA; CDR2 reads FQGNSA.

The chain links TRBV7-2 to TRBJ1-6; 7 bases fit TRBD1. The trim removed 1 base at V and 7 bases at J, leaving 4 bases unmatched. The CDR3 runs 15 residues. CDR1 and CDR2 (germline): SGHTA, FQGNSA. For the CDR3, the DNA is TGTGCCAGCAGCTTAGAGCTACAGGGGAATTCACCCCTCCACTTT. Protein product: CASSLELQGNSPLHF.

This sequence joins TRBV4-3 and TRBJ2-7; 10 bases line up with TRBD1. In germline, CDR1 is LGHNA, CDR2 YSLEER. V was pared by 5 bases and J by 6 bases, with 10 bases of the junction left unmatched. The CDR3 spans 15 residues. This CDR3 reads CASSATGTGEGEQYF. The CDR3 nucleotides are TGCGCCAGCAGCGCGACCGGGACAGGGGAAGGCGAGCAGTACTTC.

The rearrangement joins TRBV5-4 to TRBJ2-7; TRBD2 aligns across 11 bases. Germline V gene lookup returns CDR1 SGHNT and CDR2 YYREEE (reference sequence). The junction had 5 bases not matched to a gene; V was cut back by 3 bases and J by 0 bases. CDR3 length: 16 residues. CDR3: CASSYIAGGPSYEQYF. The CDR3 DNA follows: TGTGCCAGCAGCTATATAGCGGGAGGGCCCTCCTACGAGCAGTACTTC.